Described below is a single T cell receptor beta chain sequence and its context. This sample is part of a study of blood T cell repertoires in COVID-19. Study-level information: Acute and convalescent COVID-19 specimens originated in the United States, Italy and Spain. PBMCs, B-cell-depleted T cells, or T cells were the source of the cDNA or gDNA that made up the material.

The age range of participants was about 18 to 100 years, with residence in roughly 25 US areas. Cohorts were assigned according to the clinical history that participants reported. This CDR3 has 12 residues. Germline V gene lookup returns CDR1 MNHEY and CDR2 SVGAGI. Trimming removed 7 bases from V and 5 bases from J; junction bases left unmatched: 3. Sequenced by immunoSEQ multiplex PCR; TCRdb stores in-frame clones only, minus some. The sample gives 250,000 to 350,000 clones, about 87% of which show up once; less than 3% is in the top ten. The TCR sequence derives from a woman aged 50 to 60 who had recovered from COVID-19. The chain couples TRBV6-5 to TRBJ1-2; TRBD1 aligns across 8 bases. The material sequenced was PBMCs or T cells enriched from blood (not recorded which). The CDR3 spells CASMGQAYGYTF. CDR3 nucleotide sequence: TGTGCCAGCATGGGACAGGCTTATGGCTACACCTTC.